A single sample is the source of the 29 T cell receptor beta chains below, sequenced in a study of blood T cell repertoires in COVID-19. Profiled with immunoSEQ multiplex PCR; TCRdb holds only in-frame clones, not every one. The table lists about 49,000 clones, approximately 86% of them singletons. Sequencing used peripheral blood. The receptors stem from a human donor in a cohort sampled during active COVID-19.

This rearrangement joins TRBV20-1 to TRBJ2-1; no firm D call. CDR3 length equals 11 residues. Trimming shortened V by 1 base and J by 8 bases, and 6 bases separated the two germline ends. Germline values: CDR1 DFQATT, CDR2 SNEGSKA (reference sequence). As DNA, the CDR3 is TGCAGTGCTAGAGGGCCGTATGAGCAGTTCTTC. Translation gives CSARGPYEQFF.

V is TRBV5-1 and J is TRBJ2-7, with D possibly being TRBD1 (6 bases). V was shortened by 4 bases and J by 0 bases, with 11 bases between the two germline ends. Germline CDR1 reads SGHRS; CDR2 reads YFSETQ. The CDR3 contains 14 residues. The CDR3 sequence is CASSAYRDSYEQYF. For the CDR3, the DNA is TGCGCCAGCAGCGCATACAGGGACTCCTACGAGCAGTACTTC.

This clone was recorded a few times. The rearrangement joins TRBV28 to TRBJ2-1; the D gene is possibly TRBD2 (5 bases). The V end was cut by 7 bases, the J end by 0 bases, with 13 bases between. Germline-derived CDR1 and CDR2 are MDHEN and SYDVKM. CDR3 length: 15 amino acids. The CDR3 sequence: CASIGGSSSYNEQFF. CDR3 nucleotide sequence: TGTGCCAGCATCGGCGGGTCAAGCTCCTACAATGAGCAGTTCTTC.

The chain recombines TRBV19 with TRBJ1-3; D is uncertain. CDR1 is LNHDA and CDR2 is SQIVND in the germline V gene (reference sequence). The CDR3 has 14 residues. Trimming shortened V by 7 bases and J by 0 bases, and 10 bases separated the two germline ends. CDR3 coding DNA: TGTGCCAGTAACCCAGGAATCTCTGGAAACACCATATATTTT. Its protein product is CASNPGISGNTIYF.

The chain links TRBV2 to TRBJ1-5, with TRBD1 as a possible D gene (6 bases). Germline CDR1 and CDR2: SNHLY and FYNNEI. CDR3 length: 14 residues. V was clipped by 7 bases and J by 4 bases, with 14 bases between them. CDR3 loop: CASTQTGLNQPQHF. DNA of the CDR3: TGTGCCAGCACCCAAACAGGGTTGAATCAGCCCCAGCATTTT.

V gene TRBV30 combines with J gene TRBJ2-3; TRBD2 agrees at 7 bases. Looked up from germline, CDR1 is GTSNPN and CDR2 is SVGIG (reference sequence). The length of the CDR3 is 14 residues. V trimming: 0 bases; J trimming: 0 bases; junction bases outside the gene matches: 0. The CDR3 here is CAWSVGGSTDTQYF. CDR3 sequence (DNA): TGTGCCTGGAGTGTGGGAGGGAGCACAGATACGCAGTATTTT.

This clone was seen just once. This rearrangement joins TRBV5-1 to TRBJ1-1; no firm D call. Germline CDR1 SGHRS, CDR2 YFSETQ. Trimming pared 3 bases from V and 1 base from J, leaving 10 bases between. CDR3 length: 14 residues. CDR3 sequence: CASSSPNKNTEAFF. In DNA, the CDR3 is TGCGCCAGCAGCTCACCCAACAAGAACACTGAAGCTTTCTTT.

The chain uses TRBV2 and TRBJ2-3; 10 bases are shared with TRBD2. The CDR3 covers 15 residues. The V and J ends lost 6 bases and 3 bases, in that order; junction bases with no gene match: 6. The germline gives CDR1 SNHLY, CDR2 FYNNEI. CDR3 in amino acids: CASRVAGGRTDTQYF. The CDR3 bases are TGTGCCAGCAGGGTAGCGGGGGGTAGGACAGATACGCAGTATTTT.

This chain uses TRBV9 with TRBJ2-3, with TRBD1 matching 8 bases. With 0 bases clipped from V and 4 bases from J, the junction kept 13 bases outside the gene matches. The CDR3 has 18 residues. Looked up from germline, CDR1 is SGDLS and CDR2 is YYNGEE. The DNA of the CDR3 is TGTGCCAGCAGCGTAGCTCAGGGGGCGTTTGGGTTGTCAGATACGCAGTATTTT. Protein: CASSVAQGAFGLSDTQYF.

This clone was recorded only once. In nucleotides, the CDR3 is TGTGCCAGCAGTTTTGGGGCAGCTTCACCCCTCCACTTT. Protein product: CASSFGAASPLHF. This chain links TRBV28 with TRBJ1-6; D is possibly TRBD1 (5 bases). V was trimmed by 3 bases and J by 9 bases, leaving 9 bases between them. Germline V lookup: CDR1 MDHEN, CDR2 SYDVKM. This CDR3 contains 13 residues.

Points on this clone: Other DNA sequences within the sample encode an identical CDR3. The chain has TRBV6-5 and TRBJ2-7, with D perhaps TRBD1 (5 bases). The CDR3 is 14 amino acids. The V gene lost 0 bases and the J gene lost 3 bases, with 9 bases spanning the gap. Germline V gene sequence: CDR1 MNHEY, CDR2 SVGAGI. CDR3 sequence (DNA): TGTGCCAGCAGTTACTCGAGGCAGGGCTACGAGCAGTACTTC. It is translated as CASSYSRQGYEQYF.

The genes are TRBV28 and TRBJ1-2; the D gene is possibly TRBD1 (5 bases). This CDR3 is built from 12 residues. Germline lookup yields CDR1 MDHEN and CDR2 SYDVKM. Between the trimmed V and J ends, which lost 2 bases and 4 bases, there was a span of 5 bases. CDR3 DNA sequence: TGTGCCAGCAGTTTAGACAGCTATGGCTACACCTTC. Protein product: CASSLDSYGYTF.

This chain connects TRBV6-2 or TRBV6-3 to TRBJ2-1; the match to TRBD2 covers 10 bases. The CDR3 has 16 amino acids. Germline lookup yields CDR1 MNHEY and CDR2 SVGEGT. With V trimmed by 4 bases and J by 8 bases, 11 bases remained unmatched. CDR3 sequence (DNA): TGTGCCAGCAGTTGGAGCGCTAGCGGGAGTTTAGATGAGCAGTTCTTC. It specifies CASSWSASGSLDEQFF.

V usage is TRBV6-1 and J usage is TRBJ1-2, with 10 nucleotides matching TRBD1. V lost 2 bases and J lost 5; bases outside the gene matches: 2. The CDR3 runs to 14 residues. The germline CDR1 and CDR2 sequences are MNHNS and SASEGT. The CDR3 protein is CASSEPGQGYGYTF. The DNA of the CDR3 is TGTGCCAGCAGTGAACCGGGACAGGGGTATGGCTACACCTTC.

The rearrangement uses TRBV19 and TRBJ2-1, with TRBD2 matching 15 bases. V was pared by 6 bases and J by 0 bases, with 9 bases of the junction left unmatched. Germline CDR1 LNHDA, CDR2 SQIVND (reference sequence). This CDR3 region has 19 residues. The CDR3 protein is CASRKGLAGGGGSYNEQFF. CDR3 DNA sequence: TGTGCCAGTAGAAAGGGACTAGCGGGAGGAGGGGGCTCCTACAATGAGCAGTTCTTC.

The chain couples TRBV27 to TRBJ2-7, with a weak D call TRBD1 (5 bases). Germline V gene lookup returns CDR1 MNHEY and CDR2 SMNVEV (reference sequence). This CDR3 comprises 15 residues. Trimming stripped 0 bases from V and 5 bases from J, with 14 bases between. This CDR3 is CASSLSFQGLNEQYF. DNA for the CDR3: TGTGCCAGCAGTTTATCCTTTCAGGGTTTGAACGAGCAGTACTTC.

The chain carries TRBV2 and TRBJ1-5; 9 bases fit TRBD1. J gave up 7 bases and V 4 bases, and 2 bases lay outside the gene matches. Germline V gene data show CDR1 as SNHLY and CDR2 as FYNNEI. This CDR3 comprises 13 residues. The CDR3 is CASSVDRGQPQHF. For the CDR3, the DNA is TGTGCCAGCAGTGTTGACAGGGGGCAGCCCCAGCATTTT.

The chain links TRBV6-5 to TRBJ2-5, with 9 bases fitting TRBD1. The CDR3 runs to 15 residues. Losses at the gene ends were 5 bases for V and 5 bases for J; bases not matched to a gene: 9. Germline lookup yields CDR1 MNHEY and CDR2 SVGAGI. CDR3 coding DNA: TGTGCCAGCAGTAGTACCGGGACAGGGACGGAGACCCAGTACTTC. It specifies CASSSTGTGTETQYF.

This clone came up once. The genes are TRBV5-4 and TRBJ2-2, with 10 positions matching TRBD1. The CDR3 loop spans 16 amino acids. V shed 4 bases and J 6 bases; nucleotides not matched to a gene: 9. Germline CDR1 SGHNT, CDR2 YYREEE (reference sequence). The CDR3 DNA is TGTGCCAGCAGCCTCCCCCCGGGACAGGGGTCCGGGGAGCTGTTTTTT. Translation gives CASSLPPGQGSGELFF.

This chain connects TRBV5-3 to TRBJ2-7; D is unresolved. TRBV5-3 qualifies as an ORF whose function is uncertain. With 5 bases removed from V and 0 bases from J, the gap between germline ends came to 18 bases. This CDR3 comprises 16 residues. The CDR3 region is CARSEASALSSYEQYF. CDR3 coding DNA: TGTGCCAGAAGTGAGGCGAGCGCCTTAAGCTCCTACGAGCAGTACTTC.

The chain combines TRBV5-1 with TRBJ2-2; D remains unclear. The CDR3 extends over 15 amino acids. Germline V gene data show CDR1 as SGHRS and CDR2 as YFSETQ. V lost 0 bases and J 2 bases, leaving 8 bases between the germline ends. DNA for the CDR3: TGCGCCAGCAGCTTGGCCCAGCGTAACACCGGGGAGCTGTTTTTT. Residues: CASSLAQRNTGELFF.

This clone was counted a single time. The chain links TRBV2 to TRBJ2-7, with a weak D call TRBD1 (8 bases). The CDR3 runs to 15 residues. Germline CDR1 is SNHLY and CDR2 is FYNNEI. The V end was cut by 5 bases, the J end by 2 bases, with 16 bases between. The CDR3 loop reads CASSSQGGSTYEQYF. In DNA form, the CDR3 reads TGTGCCAGCAGTTCACAGGGGGGGAGTACCTACGAGCAGTACTTC.

The chain links TRBV27 to TRBJ2-1; 13 bases fit TRBD2. Germline V lookup: CDR1 MNHEY, CDR2 SMNVEV (reference sequence). With 6 bases clipped from V and 0 bases from J, the junction kept 14 bases outside the gene matches. This CDR3 is built from 20 residues. Here the CDR3 DNA reads TGTGCCAGCAGGCTACGGGGGACTAGCGGGACTCAGAGCTCCTACAATGAGCAGTTCTTC. This sequence encodes CASRLRGTSGTQSSYNEQFF.

This chain uses TRBV19 with TRBJ2-1; TRBD1 is a possible D gene (5 bases). CDR1 and CDR2 from the germline V gene are LNHDA and SQIVND (reference sequence). This CDR3 has 16 residues. V lost 7 bases and J 0 bases, leaving 16 bases between the germline ends. In nucleotides, the CDR3 is TGTGCCAGTACAGGGTCCTCACCCCGCTCCTACAATGAGCAGTTCTTC. It is translated as CASTGSSPRSYNEQFF.

This CDR3 reads CASSPDGLVNSPLHF. CDR3 coding DNA: TGTGCCAGCAGCCCGGACGGACTGGTTAATTCACCCCTCCACTTT. The genes are TRBV11-2 and TRBJ1-6; D not certain. Germline assignment: CDR1 SGHAT and CDR2 FQNNGV. This CDR3 has 15 amino acids. Trimming pared 5 bases from V and 6 bases from J, leaving 14 bases between. Looking up the rest from reference TRBV11-2 and TRBJ1-6 gives the full variable domain: EAGVAQSPRYKIIEKRQSVAFWCNPISGHATLYWYQQILGQGPKLLIQFQNNGVVDDSQLPKDRFSAERLKGVDSTLKIQPAKLEDSAVYLCASSPDGLVNSPLHFGNGTRLTVT.

In DNA, the CDR3 is TGTGCCAGCAGCTTAGCTGCGACAGAATTCTACAATGAGCAGTTCTTC. This gives the protein CASSLAATEFYNEQFF. The gene calls are TRBV7-2 and TRBJ2-1; TRBD1 might be the D (5 bases). The germline gives CDR1 SGHTA, CDR2 FQGNSA. The CDR3 has 16 amino acids. The V gene lost 0 bases and the J gene lost 3 bases, with 12 bases spanning the gap.

This chain connects TRBV5-1 to TRBJ1-1; D is perhaps TRBD1 (5 bases). Germline-derived CDR1 and CDR2 are SGHRS and YFSETQ. This CDR3 contains 15 residues. Trimming pared 4 bases from V and 1 base from J, leaving 14 bases between. CDR3 nucleotide sequence: TGCGCCAGCAGCGCAGGGCCAACAGAGAACACTGAAGCTTTCTTT. Protein product: CASSAGPTENTEAFF.

This clone was seen only once. The gene calls are TRBV18 and TRBJ1-2; 8 positions agree with TRBD1. V gave up 2 bases and J gave up 2 bases; unmatched junction bases: 1. Germline CDR1 KGHSH, CDR2 LQKENI. This CDR3 contains 14 residues. Here the CDR3 reads CASSPDRGNYGYTF. The CDR3 DNA reads TGTGCCAGCTCACCAGACAGGGGCAACTATGGCTACACCTTC.

The V gene is TRBV6-6, the J gene TRBJ2-5; weak D call: TRBD1 (5 bases). CDR3 length equals 15 residues. CDR1 is MNHNY, CDR2 SVGAGI, per germline (reference sequence). The ends were cut back, 2 bases at V and 0 bases at J, with 10 bases in the middle. In nucleotides, the CDR3 is TGTGCCAGCAGTTACGAGACAGCAGACCAAGAGACCCAGTACTTC. Protein product: CASSYETADQETQYF.